This T cell receptor (beta chain) was recorded in a study of CD8+ T cells in alopecia areata (dated by TCRdb to between 2018 and 2020). For the study in its entirety: Treated patients were enrolled in an open-label pilot trial of oral tofacitinib at 5 to 10 mg twice daily for moderate-to-severe alopecia areata. Scalp tissue and sorted CD4+ and CD8+ peripheral blood T cells from patchy and totalis/universalis alopecia areata patients and from healthy controls were covered by human TCRbeta sequencing. In both human patients and the C3H/HeJ mouse model, the study applied high-throughput TCRbeta sequencing to look at T cell clonal expansion in alopecia areata. Patients on tofacitinib were biopsied at baseline and after 4 and 24 weeks of treatment, and several of the patients also had a later scalp biopsy. RNA was obtained with the PAXgene miRNA kit for fixed scalp, the miRNeasy kit for PBMCs, and the RNeasy kit for mouse skin. In treated patients, disease severity was measured using the SALT score, which gives the percentage of scalp surface area affected. Patients received tofacitinib for 6 to 18 months and were then followed off drug for 6 months to check for delayed response and recurrence. Scalp clonality was compared across normal scalp (n=4), patchy alopecia areata scalp (n=8), and alopecia totalis/universalis scalp (n=8). TCRbeta CDR3 regions were amplified by immunoSEQ multiplex PCR with 35 Vbeta forward and 13 Jbeta reverse primers. Results the study describes overall, beyond this receptor: Because the treated cohort was small and had only one nonresponder, larger studies are needed to examine links between baseline CD8+ expansion and response. Shared TCR sequences between patients were less evident than in mice, which may be partly attributable to HLA diversity in the patient population. During tofacitinib treatment, many expanded lesional clones stuck around in both scalp and blood, and this persistence may partly explain why relapse happens after treatment is stopped. Unlike mouse skin, which is dominated by gammadelta T cells, normal human skin has resident alphabeta T cells that are also sequenced, and this complicates analysis of the scalp TCR repertoire. Lesional scalp, especially in alopecia totalis/universalis, showed higher clonality and more expanded CD8+ clones than normal scalp, suggesting antigenic drive. Tofacitinib significantly decreased scalp clonality and the number of expanded CD8+ clones among the top 100 scalp clones.

Of note for this clone: The clone's antigen remains unknown. The input lacks base qualities; no much larger clone sits a single base away.

This specimen's time point label, per the study, means: 20 to 30 weeks on oral tofacitinib. The sample's treatment or condition label, decoded: oral pan-JAK inhibitor, 5-10 mg twice daily. Peripheral blood and lesional scalp punch biopsies were obtained from patients with alopecia areata. PBMCs were isolated by density centrifugation and stained for CD3, CD4 and CD8, and CD4+ and CD8+ T cells were sorted on a FACSAria. From the cysteine through the phenylalanine, the CDR3 covers 12 amino acids. Only CDR3 DNA is held: 36 bases, read in frame from base 1. The library was produced with the immunoSEQ multiplex PCR assay. To provide template for TCR sequencing, every sample had RNA extracted and reverse transcribed into cDNA. SuperScript III was used to make first-strand cDNA, primed with a 2:1 mix of oligo-dT and random hexamers. Amplification bias was assessed with a synthetic immune receptor repertoire, and residual bias was removed computationally. The source study handled its data this way. After raw reads were preprocessed to remove errors, the CDR3 was defined following IMGT conventions as running from the conserved cysteine to phenylalanine. Clonality was computed by normalizing Shannon entropy by log2 of the number of productive unique TCRs and subtracting the result from 1. Scalp TCRbeta sequences were cross-referenced with sorted blood CD4 and CD8 repertoires so that the CD4 or CD8 identity of scalp clones could be inferred. What TCRdb holds here is the immuneACCESS table cut down to in-frame rearrangements. Part of the clones is not present; checked against another copy, under half of the missing clones reflect an unresolved V gene, and the others are unexplained. Clone size and the V and J calls come from that table; the DNA yielded D and trimming. Counted in this sample were over 100,000 clones; approximately 54% of them appeared once. The ten largest clones take up over 9% of the sample.

Sequenced material: CD8+ T cells sorted from blood, taken at week 24, from a patient treated with tofacitinib. Recombination linked TRBV21-1 to TRBJ2-3. TRBV21-1 has pseudogene status. This receptor was taken from a human donor with alopecia areata. The sequenced DNA is TGTGCCAGCAGCAACAGCACAGATACGCAGTATTTT. This sequence encodes CASSNSTDTQYF.